This record covers a single TCR beta chain. These data come from a study of T cells of healthy individuals. TCRdb passed the 5' RACE reads through MiXCR, listing each CDR3 protein once. Among about 60,000 distinct CDR3 sequences listed, around 15% were seen once. CDR3 length: 14 residues. The germline V and J ends were trimmed by 0 bases and 5 bases, with 7 bases remaining between them. Germline V CDR1 and CDR2: KGHSH, LQKENI. The receptor's source is a human donor in good health. The chain employs TRBV18 and TRBJ1-4; D gene ambiguous. The DNA of the CDR3 is TGTGCCAGCTCACCACCGAGCCTGAATGAAAAACTGTTTTTT. Translated, it gives CASSPPSLNEKLFF.